The 27 T cell receptor beta chains below all came from one sample that was sequenced in a study of regulatory T cells in long-lasting Graves disease. CDR3 regions were amplified by Arm-PCR using iRepertoire HTBI primers to build TCR beta libraries. TCRdb redid the calling of the multiplex PCR reads with MiXCR, one entry per CDR3 protein. The sample includes about 470,000 distinct CDR3 sequences, 15% to 20% of them seen just once. The time point denotes: newly diagnosed GD, antithyroid drugs for less than 3 months. After RNA was extracted from PBMCs, the TCR library was made from it. This same sample was also part of a study on T cells in Graves' hyperthyroidism and ophthalmopathy.

Source: peripheral blood mononuclear cells (PBMCs), taken at new diagnosis, from a patient treated with antithyroid drugs. The origin of the receptors is a man aged 40-49 years with Graves disease.

This clonotype was observed many times. The genes are TRBV6-5 and TRBJ2-7; TRBD2 is a possible D gene (6 bases). CDR3 length: 14 amino acids. Germline V gene sequence: CDR1 MNHEY, CDR2 SVGAGI. Between the trimmed V and J ends, which lost 2 bases and 5 bases, there was a span of 13 bases. CDR3 sequence (DNA): TGTGCCAGCAGTTACGGCGGCAGGAGGGACGAGCAGTACTTC. It encodes CASSYGGRRDEQYF.

This clonotype was observed a handful of times. The chain carries TRBV12-3 or TRBV12-4 and TRBJ2-2; TRBD1 or TRBD2 may be the D gene (5 bases each). This CDR3 has 14 amino acids. The V gene lost 6 bases and the J gene lost 8 bases, with 16 bases spanning the gap. CDR3 sequence reads: CASSRYLGTGELFF. The DNA for the CDR3 is TGTGCCAGCAGCCGATATTTGGGGACGGGGGAGCTGTTTTTT.

This chain connects TRBV20-1 to TRBJ1-5; no definite D call. The germline V and J ends were trimmed by 0 bases and 10 bases, with 16 bases remaining between them. Germline lookup yields CDR1 DFQATT and CDR2 SNEGSKA (reference sequence). This CDR3 spans 14 amino acids. The CDR3 reads CSARDQVAISPQHF. The CDR3 DNA reads as TGCAGTGCTAGAGATCAGGTCGCCATAAGCCCCCAGCATTTT.

The sample holds many counts of this clonotype. The chain combines TRBV12-3 or TRBV12-4 with TRBJ1-5, with 8 bases that match TRBD1. There are 14 residues in the CDR3. V shed 6 bases, J shed 6 bases, and the junction held 7 bases outside the gene matches. This CDR3 reads CASRGRGPSQPQHF. DNA of the CDR3: TGTGCCAGCAGGGGCAGGGGGCCAAGTCAGCCCCAGCATTTT.

This clonotype turned up a few times. The chain has TRBV15 and TRBJ2-1, with TRBD1 as a possible D gene (5 bases). Germline V gives CDR1 LNHNV, CDR2 YYDKDF (reference sequence). There are 15 residues in the CDR3. Trimming stripped 4 bases from V and 9 bases from J, with 19 bases between. CDR3 sequence reads: CATSMFTHWGREQFF. CDR3 in DNA: TGTGCCACCAGCATGTTTACTCACTGGGGCCGTGAGCAGTTCTTC. The whole variable domain, filled in from reference TRBV15 and TRBJ2-1, reads DAMVIQNPRYQVTQFGKPVTLSCSQTLNHNVMYWYQQKSSQAPKLLFHYYDKDFNNEADTPDNFQSRRPNTSFCFLDIRSPGLGDTAMYLCATSMFTHWGREQFFGPGTRLTVL.

This clonotype was detected only a few times. This chain uses TRBV18 with TRBJ1-5; D is unresolved. Trimming removed 3 bases at V and 0 bases at J, with 9 bases between. Germline CDR1 reads KGHSH; CDR2 reads LQKENI. This CDR3 is 15 amino acids long. The CDR3 loop reads CASSPEKVSNQPQHF. The CDR3 DNA reads as TGTGCCAGCTCACCGGAAAAGGTTAGCAATCAGCCCCAGCATTTT. Supplemented by reference TRBV18 and TRBJ1-5, the full variable domain reads NAGVMQNPRHLVRRRGQEARLRCSPMKGHSHVYWYRQLPEEGLKFMVYLQKENIIDESGMPKERFSAEFPKEGPSILRIQQVVRGDSAAYFCASSPEKVSNQPQHFGDGTRLSIL.

Regarding this clonotype: Given a much more abundant clone one base away, this may be a read error. The genes are TRBV6-1 and TRBJ2-7; TRBD2 agrees at 7 bases. Germline CDR1 reads MNHNS; CDR2 reads SASEGT. The CDR3 runs 14 residues. The CDR3, as DNA: TGTGCCGGCAGTCCCGGGGGGTCTGCCGACGAGCAGTACTTC. Its protein product is CAGSPGGSADEQYF.

The sample holds many counts of this clonotype. The chain joins TRBV28 to TRBJ2-1; 7 positions agree with TRBD1. Per the germline V gene, CDR1 is MDHEN and CDR2 is SYDVKM. V lost 5 bases, J lost 2 bases, and 15 bases stayed unmatched. The CDR3 runs 18 residues. This chain's CDR3 is CASSKTGEFFDTYNEQFF. The CDR3 nucleotides read TGTGCCAGCAGTAAAACAGGGGAGTTCTTTGATACCTACAATGAGCAGTTCTTC.

This clonotype was counted a few times. The chain uses TRBV25-1 and TRBJ2-5; possible D gene TRBD2, 6 bases. This CDR3 has 16 residues. V was clipped by 1 base and J by 1 base, with 13 bases between them. Germline CDR1 MGHDK, CDR2 SYGVNS. CDR3 coding DNA: TGTGCCAGCAGTGAATCGGGTCAGGGAGGCCAAGAGACCCAGTACTTC. Protein sequence: CASSESGQGGQETQYF.

This clonotype was counted ten times or more. The V and J genes are TRBV5-1 and TRBJ2-3; the match to TRBD1 covers 8 bases. This CDR3 has 16 residues. With 7 bases clipped from V and 2 bases from J, the junction kept 12 bases outside the gene matches. Germline V CDR1 and CDR2: SGHRS, YFSETQ. CDR3 in DNA: TGCGCCAGCGAACCATCCGGGACAGGATACACAGATACGCAGTATTTT. Translated, it gives CASEPSGTGYTDTQYF.

In its sample, this clonotype was seen many times. V is TRBV5-1 and J is TRBJ2-7; 8 positions match TRBD2. The J segment lost 5 bases and the V segment lost 4 bases, leaving 11 bases of the junction unmatched. The CDR3 contains 15 residues. Looked up from germline, CDR1 is SGHRS and CDR2 is YFSETQ. The CDR3 is CASSDQAGVVDEQYF. CDR3 nucleotides: TGCGCCAGCAGCGACCAAGCGGGAGTGGTCGACGAGCAGTACTTC.

In its sample, this clonotype was seen many times. The chain employs TRBV11-3 and TRBJ1-1; D unclear. CDR1 and CDR2 from the germline V gene are SGHNT and YENEEA. V shed 2 bases and J shed 1 base, with 8 bases lying between them. The CDR3 sequence is 14 residues long. CDR3 DNA sequence: TGTGCCAGCAGCTTAAGGTCCGGGAACACTGAAGCTTTCTTT. Amino acid sequence: CASSLRSGNTEAFF.

This clonotype was seen a handful of times. The CDR3, as DNA: TGTGCCAGCAGCCCCAGGTGGGGGGCCTACGAGCAGTACTTC. Its translation: CASSPRWGAYEQYF. The gene calls are TRBV3-1 and TRBJ2-7; D might be TRBD2 (6 bases). The ends were cut back, 4 bases at V and 2 bases at J, with 12 bases in the middle. The CDR3 runs to 14 residues. The V gene's germline CDR1 is LGHDT and CDR2 YNNKEL (reference sequence).

V is TRBV6-2 or TRBV6-3 and J is TRBJ2-2; D is undetermined. There are 14 residues in the CDR3. Germline V lookup: CDR1 MNHEY, CDR2 SVGEGT. V lost 6 bases and J lost 3, with 11 bases in between. Here the CDR3 DNA reads TGTGCCAGCAGCTCTACGGCGTACACCGGGGAGCTGTTTTTT. This translates into CASSSTAYTGELFF.

The table lists this clonotype with many counts. The chain combines TRBV24-1 with TRBJ2-1; D not resolved. In germline, CDR1 is KGHDR, CDR2 SFDVKD. This CDR3 spans 13 amino acids. V dropped 4 bases and J dropped 7 bases, with 10 bases sitting between them. The CDR3, as DNA: TGTGCCACCAGTGACCCTCCAACAAATGAGCAGTTCTTC. Amino acids: CATSDPPTNEQFF.

This clonotype was recorded at least ten times. CDR3 bases: TGTGCCAGCAGTGAATTGGGACAAGAGACCCAGTACTTC. Protein: CASSELGQETQYF. This chain joins TRBV2 and TRBJ2-5, with D unclear. This CDR3 is 13 amino acids long. Germline V gene data show CDR1 as SNHLY and CDR2 as FYNNEI. Between the trimmed V and J ends, which lost 2 bases and 2 bases, there was a span of 6 bases.

Many counts were recorded for this clonotype. The V gene is TRBV5-1, the J gene TRBJ2-5; 7 bases are shared with TRBD1. The V segment lost 3 bases and the J segment 7 bases; nucleotides outside the gene matches: 9. The CDR3 contains 14 residues. Germline-derived CDR1 and CDR2 are SGHRS and YFSETQ. The CDR3 loop is CASSSGTVGLTQYF. The CDR3 DNA sequence: TGCGCCAGCAGCTCCGGGACAGTTGGGTTGACCCAGTACTTC. Together with reference TRBV5-1 and TRBJ2-5, the CDR3 gives the full variable domain: KAGVTQTPRYLIKTRGQQVTLSCSPISGHRSVSWYQQTPGQGLQFLFEYFSETQRNKGNFPGRFSGRQFSNSRSEMNVSTLELGDSALYLCASSSGTVGLTQYFGPGTRLLVL.

This clonotype occurred many times. The chain couples TRBV27 to TRBJ1-2, with a weak D call TRBD1 (6 bases). CDR1 is MNHEY and CDR2 is SMNVEV in the germline V gene (reference sequence). The V and J ends lost 3 bases and 4 bases respectively, with 15 bases between them. The CDR3 covers 15 residues. The CDR3: CASSFQGGDGYGYTF. The CDR3 DNA reads as TGTGCCAGCAGTTTCCAAGGGGGGGACGGCTATGGCTACACCTTC.

The chain employs TRBV9 and TRBJ2-2, with TRBD1 matching 7 bases. The CDR3 extends over 14 amino acids. Germline-derived CDR1 and CDR2 are SGDLS and YYNGEE. The V segment lost 0 bases and the J segment 5 bases; nucleotides outside the gene matches: 1. The CDR3 sequence is CASSVAQGTGELFF. CDR3 bases: TGTGCCAGCAGCGTAGCACAGGGGACCGGGGAGCTGTTTTTT.

This chain joins TRBV20-1 and TRBJ2-1, with 7 bases matching TRBD2. The CDR3 length is 14 residues. Germline assignment: CDR1 DFQATT and CDR2 SNEGSKA (reference sequence). V was clipped by 6 bases and J by 3 bases; unmatched bases: 8. The CDR3, as DNA: TGCAGTGCCGGGGGGAGGGCCGTCTACAATGAGCAGTTCTTC. This encodes CSAGGRAVYNEQFF.

This clonotype was seen many times. V is TRBV11-2 and J is TRBJ2-5; 9 bases align to TRBD1. V shed 5 bases and J 5 bases; nucleotides not matched to a gene: 9. This CDR3 has 15 residues. From germline, CDR1 is SGHAT and CDR2 FQNNGV. CDR3 amino acids: CASSRGDRATETQYF. For the CDR3, the DNA is TGTGCCAGCAGCAGGGGGGACAGGGCAACTGAGACCCAGTACTTC.

The rearrangement uses TRBV2 and TRBJ2-1; TRBD2 agrees at 7 bases. V dropped 8 bases and J dropped 6; count of bases not matched to a gene: 10. CDR3 length equals 14 residues. Germline-derived CDR1 and CDR2 are SNHLY and FYNNEI. The DNA of the CDR3 is TGTGCCAGCCCCCCCCGCGGGAGCCCCAATGAGCAGTTCTTC. Protein: CASPPRGSPNEQFF.

This clonotype was detected many times. This chain connects TRBV6-1 to TRBJ2-2; TRBD1 agrees at 9 bases. With 5 bases clipped from V and 5 bases from J, the junction kept 3 bases outside the gene matches. The CDR3 totals 14 residues. The germline V gene has CDR1 MNHNS and CDR2 SASEGT. CDR3 nucleotide sequence: TGTGCCAGCAGTCGGGGGACAGGGACCGGGGAGCTGTTTTTT. Translation gives CASSRGTGTGELFF.

The chain links TRBV9 to TRBJ2-1; TRBD2 agrees at 9 bases. This CDR3 region has 17 residues. V was pared by 0 bases and J by 7 bases, with 11 bases of the junction left unmatched. Germline CDR1 and CDR2: SGDLS and YYNGEE. The CDR3 protein is CASSVVSGSLTGNEQFF. The CDR3, as DNA: TGTGCCAGCAGCGTAGTTAGCGGGAGCCTTACCGGGAATGAGCAGTTCTTC.

This clonotype was counted a few times. The chain employs TRBV20-1 and TRBJ2-1; 7 bases match TRBD1. J gave up 6 bases and V 3 bases, and 5 bases lay outside the gene matches. The length of the CDR3 is 13 residues. Per the germline V gene, CDR1 is DFQATT and CDR2 is SNEGSKA (reference sequence). This CDR3 is CSASWDRGNEQFF. As DNA, the CDR3 is TGCAGTGCTAGTTGGGACAGAGGCAATGAGCAGTTCTTC.

In its sample, this clonotype was seen many times. The chain carries TRBV27 and TRBJ2-3; 7 bases fit TRBD2. Trimming at V came to 5 bases and at J to 2 bases, leaving 4 bases not matched to a gene. Germline V lookup: CDR1 MNHEY, CDR2 SMNVEV (reference sequence). This CDR3 contains 14 residues. CDR3 nucleotide sequence: TGTGCCAGCAGTCCAGGGACTACCACAGATACGCAGTATTTT. It translates to CASSPGTTTDTQYF.

This clonotype showed up just a few times. The chain recombines TRBV6-5 with TRBJ2-2; D may correspond to TRBD1 or TRBD2 (5 bases each). The CDR3 spans 16 residues. Germline values: CDR1 MNHEY, CDR2 SVGAGI. V was cut by 6 bases and J by 0 bases, with 14 bases left in between. For the CDR3, the DNA is TGTGCCAGCAGGTACCGGGACGCCTCGAACACCGGGGAGCTGTTTTTT. It translates to CASRYRDASNTGELFF.